In this sample, the clone carrying this T cell receptor (beta chain) turned up many times. Its antigen is still unknown. Lactation, pregnancy, other autoimmune disease or uncontrolled infection led to exclusion of patients. Germline lookup yields CDR1 LGHNT and CDR2 FRNRAP. The CDR3 consists of 16 residues. Trimming took 0 bases from V and 1 from J, leaving 12 bases between them. This record belongs to a study of T cells in Graves' hyperthyroidism and ophthalmopathy. Researchers amplified the TCR beta CDR3 regions from RNA transcripts. The HTBI set primed first-round TCR CDR3 RT-PCR. TCRdb passed the multiplex PCR reads through MiXCR, listing each CDR3 protein once. The sample records some 500,000 distinct CDR3 sequences, approximately 15% being singletons. The study's findings and limits: Clonotypes that were expanded in thyroid above 0.001 mostly appeared in blood too.

The specimen was blood. J is TRBJ1-1 and V is TRBV12-5; D unresolved. The sequence was obtained from a woman under 30 with Graves' hyperthyroidism. Here the CDR3 DNA reads TGTGCTAGTGGTTTGGTACTGGAGGATAGGAACACTGAAGCTTTCTTT. It specifies CASGLVLEDRNTEAFF. Variable domain in full (rest from reference TRBV12-5 and TRBJ1-1): DARVTQTPRHKVTEMGQEVTMRCQPILGHNTVFWYRQTMMQGLELLAYFRNRAPLDDSGMPKDRFSAEMPDATLATLKIQPSEPRDSAVYFCASGLVLEDRNTEAFFGQGTRLTVV.